This section outlines one TCR beta chain sequence together with its context. The antigen remains undetermined. The data derive from a study of cytomegalovirus exposure and HLA in healthy donors. PCR used 60 Vbeta primers and 13 Jbeta primers. Method: immunoSEQ multiplex PCR; TCRdb's copy keeps in-frame clones and lacks some. The data hold roughly 130,000 clones, with 65% to 85% observed a single time. Study conclusions and caveats: Across donors, sequencing depth was assumed by presence/absence analyses to be roughly uniform.

Input material: PBMCs. The receptor comes from a man aged 18 to 30 in good health and CMV-seronegative.

The CDR3 nucleotides read TGTGCCAGCAGTGACTCGGCAGGGCCCGGCACAGATACGCAGTATTTT. It encodes CASSDSAGPGTDTQYF. The chain is built from TRBV6-4 and TRBJ2-3; D is perhaps TRBD1 (5 bases). The CDR3 length is 16 residues. V was clipped by 0 bases and J by 1 base, with 11 bases between them. CDR1 is MRHNA, CDR2 SNTAGT, per germline.